A selection of T cell receptor beta chains follows, all from one sample in a study of blood T cell repertoires in COVID-19. Profiling relied on immunoSEQ multiplex PCR, and the TCRdb table lists in-frame clones only, not all of them. The sample holds over 15,000 clones, about four fifths seen once. Sequenced material: peripheral blood. These receptors were obtained from a man aged 80 or over with active COVID-19. CDR3s include the opening cysteine and the closing phenylalanine or tryptophan. A D gene is named only where the DNA matches it firmly. Some rows have no size entry. The others give once, few or many, or a class for an expanded clone.

D gene: .; V gene: TRBV10-3; J gene: TRBJ2-3; clone size: .; CDR3 protein: CAISSMDTQYF; CDR3 DNA: TGTGCCATCTCTAGCATGGATACGCAGTATTTT
D gene: .; V gene: TRBV5-1; J gene: TRBJ2-2; clone size: .; CDR3 protein: CASSFQTGELFF; CDR3 DNA: TGCGCCAGCAGCTTCCAAACCGGGGAGCTGTTTTTT
D gene: TRBD1; V gene: TRBV19; J gene: TRBJ2-2; clone size: .; CDR3 protein: CASSQVRTGGSQRELFF; CDR3 DNA: TGTGCCAGTAGTCAGGTCCGGACAGGGGGCAGTCAAAGGGAGCTGTTTTTT
D gene: .; V gene: TRBV20-1; J gene: TRBJ1-2; clone size: .; CDR3 protein: CSYSNYGYTF; CDR3 DNA: TGCAGCTACTCCAACTATGGCTACACCTTC
D gene: TRBD2; V gene: TRBV5-1; J gene: TRBJ2-7; clone size: .; CDR3 protein: CASSSSVAGVEEQYF; CDR3 DNA: TGCGCCAGCAGCTCATCGGTAGCGGGAGTTGAAGAGCAGTACTTC
D gene: .; V gene: TRBV4-1; J gene: TRBJ2-1; clone size: .; CDR3 protein: CASSQGALLDNEQFF; CDR3 DNA: TGCGCCAGCAGCCAAGGCGCCCTCCTGGACAATGAGCAGTTCTTC
D gene: .; V gene: TRBV6-6; J gene: TRBJ1-4; clone size: .; CDR3 protein: CASSLDSYEKLFF; CDR3 DNA: TGTGCCAGCAGTCTGGACAGCTATGAAAAACTGTTTTTT
D gene: .; V gene: TRBV27; J gene: TRBJ1-3; clone size: .; CDR3 protein: CASSLSRSSGNTIYF; CDR3 DNA: TGTGCCAGCAGTTTATCACGGAGCTCTGGAAACACCATATATTTT
D gene: TRBD1; V gene: TRBV10-2; J gene: TRBJ2-3; clone size: .; CDR3 protein: CASSGGTGTGETDTQYF; CDR3 DNA: TGCGCCAGCAGTGGGGGAACCGGGACAGGGGAAACAGATACGCAGTATTTT
D gene: TRBD1; V gene: TRBV6-2/TRBV6-3; J gene: TRBJ2-7; clone size: .; CDR3 protein: CASSYSIVGTAAYEQYF; CDR3 DNA: TGTGCCAGCAGTTACTCTATCGTAGGGACAGCCGCCTACGAGCAGTACTTC
D gene: TRBD1; V gene: TRBV24-1; J gene: TRBJ2-1; clone size: .; CDR3 protein: CATSDSLTGGVYNEQFF; CDR3 DNA: TGTGCCACCAGTGATAGTCTGACAGGGGGAGTCTACAATGAGCAGTTCTTC
D gene: TRBD2; V gene: TRBV5-1; J gene: TRBJ2-2; clone size: .; CDR3 protein: CASSLENSGLVGELFF; CDR3 DNA: TGCGCCAGCAGCTTGGAAAATAGCGGGCTAGTCGGGGAGCTGTTTTTT
D gene: TRBD1; V gene: TRBV6-6; J gene: TRBJ1-3; clone size: once; CDR3 protein: CASSPRPGQGASGGNTIYF; CDR3 DNA: TGTGCCAGCAGTCCCCGCCCGGGACAGGGGGCTTCAGGTGGAAACACCATATATTTT
D gene: .; V gene: TRBV15; J gene: TRBJ2-3; clone size: .; CDR3 protein: CATSRGGQVSRTDTQYF; CDR3 DNA: TGTGCCACCAGCAGAGGGGGGCAGGTATCTCGCACAGATACGCAGTATTTT
D gene: TRBD2; V gene: TRBV7-2; J gene: TRBJ2-1; clone size: .; CDR3 protein: CASSLAIASGSYEQFF; CDR3 DNA: TGTGCCAGCAGCTTAGCGATTGCTAGCGGGAGTTATGAGCAGTTCTTC
D gene: .; V gene: TRBV19; J gene: TRBJ2-2; clone size: once; CDR3 protein: CASSIGATNTGELFF; CDR3 DNA: TGTGCCAGTAGTATAGGAGCGACGAACACCGGGGAGCTGTTTTTT
D gene: .; V gene: TRBV7-9; J gene: TRBJ1-2; clone size: few; CDR3 protein: CASSLGQNYGYTF; CDR3 DNA: TGTGCCAGCAGCTTAGGTCAGAACTATGGCTACACCTTC
D gene: TRBD2; V gene: TRBV28; J gene: TRBJ2-1; clone size: few; CDR3 protein: CASSFSPGLGSSYNEQFF; CDR3 DNA: TGTGCCAGCAGTTTCTCCCCAGGACTAGGGAGCTCCTACAATGAGCAGTTCTTC
D gene: TRBD2; V gene: TRBV6-5; J gene: TRBJ2-1; clone size: .; CDR3 protein: CASSYVAGAANEQFF; CDR3 DNA: TGTGCCAGCAGTTACGTGGCGGGAGCGGCGAATGAGCAGTTCTTC
D gene: TRBD1; V gene: TRBV10-3; J gene: TRBJ1-2; clone size: few; CDR3 protein: CAISEGTGFFTF; CDR3 DNA: TGTGCCATCAGTGAAGGGACAGGGTTCTTCACCTTC
D gene: TRBD2; V gene: TRBV4-2; J gene: TRBJ2-2; clone size: .; CDR3 protein: CASSQDAGGTGELFF; CDR3 DNA: TGTGCCAGCAGCCAAGACGCGGGAGGGACCGGGGAGCTGTTTTTT
D gene: TRBD1; V gene: TRBV24-1; J gene: TRBJ2-1; clone size: .; CDR3 protein: CATRGTGENEQFF; CDR3 DNA: TGTGCCACCAGGGGCACAGGGGAGAATGAGCAGTTCTTC
D gene: .; V gene: TRBV7-6; J gene: TRBJ2-1; clone size: .; CDR3 protein: CASSLVGVLAYNEQFF; CDR3 DNA: TGTGCCAGCAGCTTAGTAGGGGTTCTAGCCTACAATGAGCAGTTCTTC
D gene: .; V gene: TRBV11-3; J gene: TRBJ2-1; clone size: .; CDR3 protein: CASSLTNNEQFF; CDR3 DNA: TGTGCCAGCAGCTTAACAAATAATGAGCAGTTCTTC
D gene: TRBD1; V gene: TRBV10-1; J gene: TRBJ1-2; clone size: .; CDR3 protein: CAIPRRGPHGYTF; CDR3 DNA: TGCGCCATCCCTAGGAGGGGGCCTCATGGCTACACCTTC
D gene: .; V gene: TRBV19; J gene: TRBJ1-2; clone size: .; CDR3 protein: CASSLPGQPNYGYTF; CDR3 DNA: TGTGCCAGTAGTCTACCGGGACAACCAAACTATGGCTACACCTTC
D gene: .; V gene: TRBV4-2; J gene: TRBJ1-2; clone size: once; CDR3 protein: CASSQDPDKQDGYTF; CDR3 DNA: TGTGCCAGCAGCCAAGATCCAGACAAACAGGACGGCTACACCTTC
D gene: .; V gene: TRBV3-1/TRBV3-2; J gene: TRBJ2-5; clone size: .; CDR3 protein: CASSIGAGRGETQYF; CDR3 DNA: TGTGCCAGCAGCATCGGAGCGGGAAGGGGGGAGACCCAGTACTTC
D gene: .; V gene: TRBV10-2; J gene: TRBJ1-2; clone size: .; CDR3 protein: CASSESGAVRGYTF; CDR3 DNA: TGCGCCAGCAGTGAGTCGGGGGCAGTGAGAGGCTACACCTTC
D gene: .; V gene: TRBV30; J gene: TRBJ2-1; clone size: .; CDR3 protein: CAWSEKENEQFF; CDR3 DNA: TGTGCCTGGAGTGAGAAGGAGAATGAGCAGTTCTTC
D gene: .; V gene: TRBV7-2; J gene: TRBJ2-1; clone size: .; CDR3 protein: CASSLAASVYEQFF; CDR3 DNA: TGTGCCAGCAGCTTAGCGGCTAGCGTTTATGAGCAGTTCTTC
D gene: TRBD1; V gene: TRBV10-3; J gene: TRBJ1-3; clone size: .; CDR3 protein: CAIGKRGQGGFPSGNTIYF; CDR3 DNA: TGTGCCATTGGAAAGCGCGGACAGGGGGGTTTTCCTTCTGGAAACACCATATATTTT
D gene: .; V gene: TRBV6-1; J gene: TRBJ1-5; clone size: .; CDR3 protein: CASSEGRMGQPQHF; CDR3 DNA: TGTGCCAGCAGTGAGGGGAGAATGGGACAGCCCCAGCATTTT
D gene: TRBD1; V gene: TRBV5-1; J gene: TRBJ2-3; clone size: .; CDR3 protein: CASSRDRKDTQYF; CDR3 DNA: TGCGCCAGCAGCAGGGACAGGAAAGATACGCAGTATTTT
D gene: TRBD1; V gene: TRBV28; J gene: TRBJ1-4; clone size: .; CDR3 protein: CASSFTGGTNEKLFF; CDR3 DNA: TGTGCCAGCAGTTTTACAGGGGGAACTAATGAAAAACTGTTTTTT
D gene: .; V gene: TRBV30; J gene: TRBJ2-7; clone size: .; CDR3 protein: CAWNLGRLVSSYEQYF; CDR3 DNA: TGTGCCTGGAATTTGGGCCGGCTGGTTTCCTCCTACGAGCAGTACTTC
D gene: TRBD2; V gene: TRBV5-1; J gene: TRBJ2-7; clone size: .; CDR3 protein: CASSLFSGRAYEQYF; CDR3 DNA: TGCGCCAGCAGCTTGTTTAGCGGGAGGGCCTACGAGCAGTACTTC
D gene: .; V gene: TRBV7-9; J gene: TRBJ2-2; clone size: .; CDR3 protein: CASSSAPRGRDTGELFF; CDR3 DNA: TGTGCCAGCAGCTCAGCCCCCCGGGGGAGAGACACCGGGGAGCTGTTTTTT
D gene: TRBD2; V gene: TRBV7-9; J gene: TRBJ2-1; clone size: .; CDR3 protein: CASSLKRREGHVLDNEQFF; CDR3 DNA: TGTGCCAGCAGCTTAAAGCGGCGGGAGGGCCATGTATTAGACAATGAGCAGTTCTTC
D gene: .; V gene: TRBV5-6; J gene: TRBJ2-7; clone size: .; CDR3 protein: CASSLGQLGAYEQYF; CDR3 DNA: TGTGCCAGCAGTCTAGGACAGTTGGGGGCCTACGAGCAGTACTTC
D gene: TRBD1; V gene: TRBV28; J gene: TRBJ1-2; clone size: .; CDR3 protein: CASSSGQNYGYTF; CDR3 DNA: TGTGCCAGCAGTTCGGGACAGAACTATGGCTACACCTTC
D gene: TRBD1; V gene: TRBV27; J gene: TRBJ2-7; clone size: .; CDR3 protein: CASRPGTGGLSEYF; CDR3 DNA: TGTGCCAGCAGGCCCGGGACAGGGGGACTTTCGGAGTACTTC
D gene: .; V gene: TRBV9; J gene: TRBJ2-3; clone size: .; CDR3 protein: CASSSPRGGVTDTQYF; CDR3 DNA: TGTGCCAGCAGCTCGCCGAGGGGGGGCGTTACAGATACGCAGTATTTT
D gene: .; V gene: TRBV29-1; J gene: TRBJ2-1; clone size: .; CDR3 protein: CSVGGGEYNEQFF; CDR3 DNA: TGCAGCGTTGGAGGGGGAGAGTACAATGAGCAGTTCTTC
D gene: TRBD1; V gene: TRBV2; J gene: TRBJ2-7; clone size: few; CDR3 protein: CASNGQGSYEQYF; CDR3 DNA: TGTGCCAGCAATGGACAGGGGTCCTACGAGCAGTACTTC
D gene: TRBD1; V gene: TRBV29-1; J gene: TRBJ2-1; clone size: .; CDR3 protein: CSVEMDRTYNEQFF; CDR3 DNA: TGCAGCGTTGAGATGGACAGGACTTACAATGAGCAGTTCTTC